This entry lists 22 T cell receptor beta chains sequenced from one sample in a study of siplizumab effects on memory and regulatory T cells (dated by TCRdb to the late 2010s). Library preparation used the immunoSEQ multiplex PCR assay. TCRdb obtained this table from immuneACCESS and retained in-frame rearrangements with V and J assigned. These tables miss some clones; where compared with another copy, unresolved V genes account for less than half of the shortfall, and the remainder is unexplained. A total of about 100,000 clones appear in this sample, about 95% of them only once. The top ten hold approximately 1.4% of the sample. Source material: non-Treg CD4+ T cells sorted from blood. The sample's cell subset or site label, decoded: FACS-sorted unstimulated CD4+ non-regulatory T cells. These receptors all come from a human donor in good health.

CDR3 in DNA: TGTGCCAGCAGCGTAGGTGGGACTAGCGGCTTCGATGAGCAGTTCTTC. It specifies CASSVGGTSGFDEQFF. This sequence joins TRBV9 and TRBJ2-1; TRBD2 matches at 11 bases. CDR3 size: 16 residues. V lost 0 bases to trimming and J lost 8 bases; unmatched junction nucleotides: 7. The V gene's germline CDR1 is SGDLS and CDR2 YYNGEE.

The rearrangement links TRBV11-2 to TRBJ2-7, with TRBD2 matching over 7 bases. J was trimmed by 3 bases and V by 3 bases; bases with no gene match: 5. The CDR3 has 14 residues. The germline V gene has CDR1 SGHAT and CDR2 FQNNGV. The CDR3 coding sequence is TGTGCCAGCAGCTTCACTAGCGCGGACTACGAGCAGTACTTC. Amino acids: CASSFTSADYEQYF.

The CDR3 is CASSRGNLPNTEAFF. DNA of the CDR3: TGTGCCAGTAGTAGAGGGAACCTACCGAACACTGAAGCTTTCTTT. This rearrangement joins TRBV19 to TRBJ1-1, with no clear D. There are 15 residues in the CDR3. Germline V gene lookup returns CDR1 LNHDA and CDR2 SQIVND (reference sequence). V lost 4 bases to trimming and J lost 1 base, with 13 bases between them.

The V and J genes are TRBV19 and TRBJ2-5; 7 nucleotides line up with TRBD2. The trim removed 5 bases at V and 4 bases at J, leaving 4 bases unmatched. Germline V lookup: CDR1 LNHDA, CDR2 SQIVND (reference sequence). The CDR3 extends over 13 amino acids. The CDR3 bases are TGTGCCAGTAGTCTCCGGGGGGTAGAGACCCAGTACTTC. Translated: CASSLRGVETQYF.

The chain employs TRBV29-1 and TRBJ2-7; D perhaps matches TRBD1 (5 bases). The CDR3 sequence is 12 residues long. Trimming removed 3 bases at V and 8 bases at J, with 14 bases between. The germline gives CDR1 SQVTM, CDR2 ANQGSEA. The CDR3 nucleotides are TGCAGCGTTGATTTCCAGGGTATGAAGCAGTACTTC. Amino acids: CSVDFQGMKQYF.

V usage is TRBV11-2 and J usage is TRBJ2-5; possible D gene TRBD2, 5 bases. Per germline, CDR1 SGHAT and CDR2 FQNNGV. V was shortened by 0 bases and J by 10 bases, with 15 bases between the two germline ends. The CDR3 extends over 14 amino acids. CDR3 protein: CASSLDRSSLLQYF. DNA for the CDR3: TGTGCCAGCAGCTTAGATCGGTCTAGCTTGCTCCAGTACTTC. Full variable domain (missing parts from reference TRBV11-2 and TRBJ2-5): EAGVAQSPRYKIIEKRQSVAFWCNPISGHATLYWYQQILGQGPKLLIQFQNNGVVDDSQLPKDRFSAERLKGVDSTLKIQPAKLEDSAVYLCASSLDRSSLLQYFGPGTRLLVL.

This chain joins TRBV11-3 and TRBJ2-1, with TRBD1 as a possible D gene (6 bases). Trimming stripped 3 bases from V and 6 bases from J, with 9 bases between. The germline CDR1 and CDR2 sequences are SGHNT and YENEEA. The CDR3 contains 13 residues. DNA for the CDR3: TGTGCCAGCAGCTTTTTAGGGGGCAATGAGCAGTTCTTC. Encoded protein: CASSFLGGNEQFF.

The chain recombines TRBV20-1 with TRBJ1-2; the match to TRBD1 covers 8 bases. With 6 bases clipped from V and 8 bases from J, the junction kept 5 bases outside the gene matches. The CDR3 covers 11 residues. The V gene's germline CDR1 is DFQATT and CDR2 SNEGSKA (reference sequence). The CDR3 loop reads CSAGQGQGYTF. Here the CDR3 DNA reads TGCAGTGCCGGACAGGGACAGGGCTACACCTTC.

Written as DNA, the CDR3 is TGTGCCAGCAGTGAATTCAGGACAGGCCAAGAGACCCAGTACTTC. Its translation is CASSEFRTGQETQYF. The chain combines TRBV25-1 with TRBJ2-5; 7 bases agree with TRBD1. V lost 1 base, J lost 1 base, and 3 bases stayed unmatched. This CDR3 comprises 15 residues. The germline gives CDR1 MGHDK, CDR2 SYGVNS.

The chain has TRBV19 and TRBJ1-4; the match to TRBD1 covers 10 bases. Trimming took 5 bases from V and 5 from J; bases not matched to a gene: 8. Germline-derived CDR1 and CDR2 are LNHDA and SQIVND (reference sequence). CDR3 length: 16 residues. The CDR3 bases are TGTGCCAGTAGTTTGATGACAGGGGGCGGGAATGAAAAACTGTTTTTT. This sequence encodes CASSLMTGGGNEKLFF.

J is TRBJ2-5 and V is TRBV6-1; weak D call: TRBD2 (6 bases). V lost 4 bases to trimming and J lost 2 bases, with 11 bases between them. Germline values: CDR1 MNHNS, CDR2 SASEGT. The CDR3 sequence is 14 residues long. The CDR3 protein is CASSGGRGQETQYF. DNA for the CDR3: TGTGCCAGCAGTGGAGGGCGGGGTCAAGAGACCCAGTACTTC.

This chain connects TRBV5-6 to TRBJ2-5, with a weak D call TRBD1 (5 bases). The germline V gene has CDR1 SGHDT and CDR2 YYEEEE. Trimming left V 5 bases short and J 5 bases short, with 19 bases between. This CDR3 region has 15 residues. The CDR3 sequence is CASSFDQGRHETQYF. The CDR3 nucleotides are TGTGCCAGCAGTTTTGATCAGGGTCGCCACGAGACCCAGTACTTC. The full variable domain, rest sourced from reference TRBV5-6 and TRBJ2-5, is DAGVTQSPTHLIKTRGQQVTLRCSPKSGHDTVSWYQQALGQGPQFIFQYYEEEERQRGNFPDRFSGHQFPNYSSELNVNALLLGDSALYLCASSFDQGRHETQYFGPGTRLLVL.

V usage is TRBV2 and J usage is TRBJ1-2; 9 positions agree with TRBD1. CDR1 is SNHLY, CDR2 FYNNEI, per germline. Unmatched junction bases numbered 7, after V lost 6 bases and J lost 8 bases. This CDR3 comprises 13 residues. The chain's CDR3 is CASSNTGGSGYTF. CDR3 in DNA: TGTGCCAGCAGCAATACAGGGGGCAGCGGCTACACCTTC.

This chain connects TRBV4-1 to TRBJ2-1; 9 nucleotides line up with TRBD1. This CDR3 has 13 amino acids. Germline V gene data show CDR1 as MGHRA and CDR2 as YSYEKL. Losses at the gene ends were 4 bases for V and 6 bases for J; bases not matched to a gene: 1. The CDR3 nucleotides are TGCGCCAGCAGCCGACAGGGGGGCAATGAGCAGTTCTTC. This translates into CASSRQGGNEQFF.

The chain is built from TRBV7-3 and TRBJ1-1; 7 positions match TRBD1. The CDR3 contains 15 residues. V was clipped by 5 bases and J by 3 bases; unmatched bases: 9. Germline CDR1 is SGHTA and CDR2 is FQGTGA. The chain's CDR3 is CASSPSQGQYTEAFF. The CDR3 DNA sequence: TGTGCCAGCAGCCCGTCACAGGGGCAATACACTGAAGCTTTCTTT.

The DNA of the CDR3 is TGTGCCAGCAGCACAGCGGGGGCGAGCTCCTACAATGAGCAGTTCTTC. This gives the protein CASSTAGASSYNEQFF. The rearrangement uses TRBV7-9 and TRBJ2-1; 8 nucleotides match TRBD2. Germline CDR1 is SEHNR and CDR2 is FQNEAQ (reference sequence). This CDR3 is 16 amino acids long. The V gene end was trimmed by 5 bases and the J gene end by 0 bases; junction bases not matched to a gene: 6.

The chain combines TRBV7-9 with TRBJ2-3; D is undetermined. The CDR3 is 12 residues long. CDR1 and CDR2 from the germline V gene are SEHNR and FQNEAQ (reference sequence). Trimming shortened V by 2 bases and J by 5 bases, and 5 bases separated the two germline ends. This chain's CDR3 is CASSLRLDTQYF. CDR3 in DNA: TGTGCCAGCAGCTTACGTCTAGATACGCAGTATTTT.

The chain joins TRBV5-1 to TRBJ1-2; the D gene is possibly TRBD1 (6 bases). Germline CDR1 SGHRS, CDR2 YFSETQ. This CDR3 is built from 12 residues. Trimming removed 3 bases from V and 5 bases from J, with 8 bases in between. The CDR3 bases are TGCGCCAGCAGCTCGGACAGTTATGGCTACACCTTC. Translation: CASSSDSYGYTF.

J is TRBJ2-5 and V is TRBV19, with a tentative D call TRBD1 (5 bases). The V and J ends lost 1 base and 1 base respectively, with 10 bases between them. Germline CDR1 LNHDA, CDR2 SQIVND (reference sequence). The CDR3 spans 15 residues. CDR3 bases: TGTGCCAGTAGTATAGTAGGGGCGATCCAAGAGACCCAGTACTTC. It is translated as CASSIVGAIQETQYF.

Comment on this clone: The junction and the germline gene differ at one end; a read error may be behind it. The CDR3 sequence: CASSVSGGNQPQHF. The CDR3 nucleotides are TGTGCCAGCAGTGTATCAGGGGGCAATCAGCCCCAGCATTTT. This chain uses TRBV27 with TRBJ1-5, with D perhaps TRBD1 (6 bases). This CDR3 is 14 amino acids long. Germline-derived CDR1 and CDR2 are MNHEY and SMNVEV (reference sequence).

The chain employs TRBV9 and TRBJ1-2; D remains unclear. Trimming took off 3 bases at V and 5 bases at J, with 17 bases between the two ends. The germline CDR1 and CDR2 sequences are SGDLS and YYNGEE. This CDR3 spans 15 amino acids. As DNA, the CDR3 is TGTGCCAGCAGCGGACGGCAGACGGAGCTATATGGCTACACCTTC. Protein sequence: CASSGRQTELYGYTF.

J is TRBJ2-5 and V is TRBV7-3, with D uncertain. Germline CDR1 is SGHTA and CDR2 is FQGTGA. The CDR3 runs 15 residues. Trimming shortened V by 2 bases and J by 0 bases, and 10 bases separated the two germline ends. The CDR3 protein is CASSLGGSYQETQYF. CDR3 sequence (DNA): TGTGCCAGCAGCTTAGGTGGCTCATACCAAGAGACCCAGTACTTC.